Each of the 32 T cell receptor beta chains below was sequenced from the same sample in a study of blood T cell repertoires in COVID-19. TCRdb's copy holds only in-frame clones and misses some; the assay was immunoSEQ multiplex PCR. The table has more than 95,000 clones, approximately 89% seen once. Source material: peripheral blood. These receptors were taken from an elderly woman in a cohort sampled during active COVID-19.

This chain joins TRBV28 and TRBJ2-7; 10 bases line up with TRBD2. The germline CDR1 and CDR2 sequences are MDHEN and SYDVKM. CDR3 length: 14 residues. With V trimmed by 3 bases and J by 5 bases, 4 bases remained unmatched. Written as DNA, the CDR3 is TGTGCCAGCAGTTTGGGACTAGCGTGGAACGAGCAGTACTTC. Its protein product is CASSLGLAWNEQYF.

The chain links TRBV7-9 to TRBJ2-1, with D possibly matching TRBD2 (6 bases). The V gene's germline CDR1 is SEHNR and CDR2 FQNEAQ (reference sequence). This CDR3 region has 14 residues. V was shortened by 2 bases and J by 8 bases, with 13 bases between the two germline ends. This chain's CDR3 is CASSLSGWGDEQFF. CDR3 nucleotide sequence: TGTGCCAGCAGCTTAAGCGGATGGGGGGATGAGCAGTTCTTC.

On this clone: At one of its ends the junction is not consistent with the germline gene, which may arise from a read error. This sequence joins TRBV11-2 and TRBJ2-1; 7 positions agree with TRBD2. Germline V gene sequence: CDR1 SGHAT, CDR2 FQNNGV. The CDR3 extends over 15 amino acids. CDR3 protein: CASSLVPAGRDEQFF. The CDR3 nucleotides are TGTGCCAGCAGTTTAGTGCCAGCAGGGAGGGATGAGCAGTTCTTC.

The V call is TRBV2, the J call TRBJ1-1; D call uncertain. Looked up from germline, CDR1 is SNHLY and CDR2 is FYNNEI. V shed 7 bases and J shed 4 bases, with 13 bases lying between them. The CDR3 has 13 amino acids. This chain's CDR3 is CASIADFFTEAFF. In DNA form, the CDR3 reads TGTGCCAGCATAGCGGACTTCTTCACTGAAGCTTTCTTT.

The chain is built from TRBV6-1 and TRBJ2-4; D is unresolved. Germline lookup yields CDR1 MNHNS and CDR2 SASEGT. CDR3 length equals 18 residues. V was trimmed by 0 bases and J by 3 bases, leaving 18 bases between them. CDR3 DNA: TGTGCCAGCAGTGAAGCGACGACAAAAGTCGGCAGCAAAAACATTCAGTACTTC. Its protein is CASSEATTKVGSKNIQYF.

The V and J genes are TRBV12-3 or TRBV12-4 and TRBJ1-5; tentatively, D is TRBD1 (6 bases). Trimming took 4 bases from V and 4 from J, leaving 8 bases between them. The CDR3 has 13 residues. The CDR3 region has the DNA TGTGCCAGCAGTTCCGGACAGAATCAGCCCCAGCATTTT. Its translation is CASSSGQNQPQHF.

The chain couples TRBV7-9 to TRBJ2-5; tentatively, D is TRBD1 (5 bases). Trimming cost V 5 bases and J 2 bases, with 15 bases left between them. The CDR3 runs 15 residues. Per the germline V gene, CDR1 is SEHNR and CDR2 is FQNEAQ (reference sequence). CDR3: CASSHQTDPQETQYF. CDR3 in DNA: TGTGCCAGCAGCCACCAGACAGACCCACAAGAGACCCAGTACTTC.

The chain carries TRBV7-3 and TRBJ2-1; TRBD2 matches 10 bases. This CDR3 has 15 residues. The trim removed 0 bases at V and 4 bases at J, leaving 0 bases unmatched. Germline loops: CDR1 SGHTA, CDR2 FQGTGA. The CDR3 is CASSLTAGGYNEQFF. Written as DNA, the CDR3 is TGTGCCAGCAGCTTAACAGCGGGGGGGTACAATGAGCAGTTCTTC.

The rearrangement uses TRBV13 and TRBJ2-6; D is possibly TRBD2 (5 bases). The CDR3 is 18 amino acids. Germline V lookup: CDR1 PRHDT, CDR2 FYEKMQ (reference sequence). Trimming shortened V by 5 bases and J by 0 bases, and 17 bases separated the two germline ends. The CDR3 DNA reads as TGTGCCAGCAGCCTATCTTGGACGGGGAGCTCTGGGGCCAACGTCCTGACTTTC. Translation gives CASSLSWTGSSGANVLTF.

The chain carries TRBV7-3 and TRBJ2-3; 7 nucleotides agree with TRBD2. The CDR3 spans 17 residues. Germline CDR1 reads SGHTA; CDR2 reads FQGTGA. The trim removed 1 base at V and 2 bases at J, leaving 9 bases unmatched. This chain's CDR3 is CASSLKAGAGYTDTQYF. DNA of the CDR3: TGTGCCAGCAGCTTAAAAGCCGGAGCGGGGTACACAGATACGCAGTATTTT.

The chain employs TRBV28 and TRBJ1-2; 8 nucleotides align to TRBD1. The CDR3 totals 14 residues. V trimming: 8 bases; J trimming: 7 bases; junction bases outside the gene matches: 12. Germline-derived CDR1 and CDR2 are MDHEN and SYDVKM. As DNA, the CDR3 is TGTGCCAGCCGCACCGGGACAGGTTTGATTGGCTACACCTTC. Protein product: CASRTGTGLIGYTF.

V is TRBV15 and J is TRBJ2-3; 10 bases agree with TRBD2. V trimming: 2 bases; J trimming: 6 bases; junction bases outside the gene matches: 5. Germline CDR1 and CDR2: LNHNV and YYDKDF (reference sequence). The CDR3 has 15 residues. CDR3 sequence (DNA): TGTGCCACCAGCAGACGCCTAGCGGGAGAGGATACGCAGTATTTT. Protein product: CATSRRLAGEDTQYF.

J is TRBJ1-1 and V is TRBV11-2; 7 bases are shared with TRBD1. This CDR3 comprises 15 residues. The junction had 11 bases not matched to a gene; V was cut back by 4 bases and J by 6 bases. Germline values: CDR1 SGHAT, CDR2 FQNNGV. CDR3 in amino acids: CASSSTRQGFAEAFF. CDR3 bases: TGTGCCAGCAGCTCAACCAGACAGGGTTTTGCTGAAGCTTTCTTT.

V and J are TRBV19 and TRBJ2-7; 8 bases map to TRBD1. Trimming cost V 5 bases and J 1 base; bases outside gene matches: 7. The CDR3 is 15 residues long. Germline-derived CDR1 and CDR2 are LNHDA and SQIVND (reference sequence). In DNA, the CDR3 is TGTGCCAGTAGTCCAGGCGGACAGGGATCCTACGAGCAGTACTTC. This sequence encodes CASSPGGQGSYEQYF.

This sequence joins TRBV6-2 or TRBV6-3 and TRBJ2-7, with D possibly matching TRBD1 (5 bases). The CDR3 runs to 15 residues. Per the germline V gene, CDR1 is MNHEY and CDR2 is SVGEGT. V lost 4 bases to trimming and J lost 2 bases, with 15 bases between them. CDR3: CASSSIQERPYEQYF. CDR3 sequence (DNA): TGTGCCAGCAGTTCGATACAGGAAAGACCCTACGAGCAGTACTTC.

The genes are TRBV19 and TRBJ1-1; D might be TRBD1 (5 bases). CDR1 LNHDA and CDR2 SQIVND come from the germline V gene (reference sequence). This CDR3 is 13 amino acids long. The germline V and J ends were trimmed by 6 bases and 5 bases, with 13 bases remaining between them. In DNA form, the CDR3 reads TGTGCCAGTAGGGGCGTTCAGGGAACTGAAGCTTTCTTT. It encodes CASRGVQGTEAFF.

The V gene is TRBV19, the J gene TRBJ2-2; 10 bases align to TRBD2. Germline-derived CDR1 and CDR2 are LNHDA and SQIVND (reference sequence). After removal of 8 bases from V and 3 bases from J, the junction contained 9 bases not matched to a gene. The CDR3 spans 16 residues. The CDR3 sequence is CASRIFTSGDTGELFF. The CDR3 nucleotides read TGTGCCAGTCGAATATTCACTAGCGGGGACACCGGGGAGCTGTTTTTT.

V is TRBV18 and J is TRBJ2-5; D not certain. V was cut by 1 base and J by 5 bases, with 8 bases left in between. This CDR3 contains 13 residues. Germline-derived CDR1 and CDR2 are KGHSH and LQKENI. The CDR3 reads CASSPLLSETQYF. The CDR3 DNA sequence: TGTGCCAGCTCACCACTACTCTCCGAGACCCAGTACTTC. The variable domain in full, completed from reference TRBV18 and TRBJ2-5, reads NAGVMQNPRHLVRRRGQEARLRCSPMKGHSHVYWYRQLPEEGLKFMVYLQKENIIDESGMPKERFSAEFPKEGPSILRIQQVVRGDSAAYFCASSPLLSETQYFGPGTRLLVL.

The chain joins TRBV18 to TRBJ1-3; D not resolved. The ends were cut back, 1 base at V and 6 bases at J, with 10 bases in the middle. This CDR3 has 14 amino acids. Germline assignment: CDR1 KGHSH and CDR2 LQKENI. The CDR3 loop reads CASSPLGESNTIYF. DNA for the CDR3: TGTGCCAGCTCACCACTGGGAGAATCAAACACCATATATTTT.

This clone was observed a few times. Here the CDR3 reads CSVDNRGGAEAFF. CDR3 DNA: TGCAGCGTTGATAACAGGGGAGGTGCTGAAGCTTTCTTT. The V and J genes are TRBV29-1 and TRBJ1-1; 7 nucleotides align to TRBD1. With 3 bases clipped from V and 6 bases from J, the junction kept 7 bases outside the gene matches. Germline CDR1 is SQVTM and CDR2 is ANQGSEA. The CDR3 totals 13 residues. Together with reference TRBV29-1 and TRBJ1-1, the CDR3 gives the full variable domain: SAVISQKPSRDICQRGTSLTIQCQVDSQVTMMFWYRQQPGQSLTLIATANQGSEATYESGFVIDKFPISRPNLTFSTLTVSNMSPEDSSIYLCSVDNRGGAEAFFGQGTRLTVV.

This clone was found once. V is TRBV4-2 and J is TRBJ2-1; 8 positions match TRBD2. V gave up 4 bases and J gave up 8 bases; unmatched junction bases: 10. Germline V CDR1 and CDR2: LGHNA, YNFKEQ. This CDR3 contains 15 residues. CDR3 in amino acids: CASSPSGSRIYEQFF. CDR3 in DNA: TGTGCCAGCAGCCCGAGCGGGAGCCGTATCTATGAGCAGTTCTTC.

CDR3 coding DNA: TGTGCCAGCATTCCCCAGGCGGGTTACGATACGCAGTATTTT. Translation: CASIPQAGYDTQYF. The chain has TRBV6-5 and TRBJ2-3; D is possibly TRBD2 (5 bases). The CDR3 length is 14 residues. V shed 7 bases and J shed 6 bases, with 17 bases lying between them. Germline V gene sequence: CDR1 MNHEY, CDR2 SVGAGI.

This chain joins TRBV6-1 and TRBJ1-5; no clear D. Trimming pared 3 bases from V and 7 bases from J, leaving 4 bases between. The CDR3 is 11 amino acids. Germline CDR1 MNHNS, CDR2 SASEGT. Here the CDR3 reads CASSDRQPQHF. As DNA, the CDR3 is TGTGCCAGCAGTGACAGGCAGCCCCAGCATTTT.

In its sample, this clone was seen once. The chain has TRBV9 and TRBJ2-1; D might be TRBD1 (5 bases). Trimming pared 3 bases from V and 6 bases from J, leaving 10 bases between. The germline gives CDR1 SGDLS, CDR2 YYNGEE. CDR3 size: 13 residues. In DNA, the CDR3 is TGTGCCAGCAGCGGACAGAACATCAATGAGCAGTTCTTC. Translation: CASSGQNINEQFF.

CDR3 protein: CASSLWLTSGVADTQYF. The CDR3, as DNA: TGTGCCAGCAGCTTATGGTTGACTAGCGGGGTCGCAGATACGCAGTATTTT. The V call is TRBV7-8, the J call TRBJ2-3; 11 bases match TRBD2. The CDR3 consists of 17 residues. V shed 2 bases, J shed 4 bases, and the junction held 8 bases outside the gene matches. Germline V CDR1 and CDR2: SGHVS, FQNEAQ.

The gene calls are TRBV10-3 and TRBJ1-2; D remains unclear. This CDR3 region has 13 residues. V lost 3 bases and J 4 bases, leaving 9 bases between the germline ends. Germline V lookup: CDR1 ENHRY, CDR2 SYGVKD. The CDR3 reads CAISEGGGYGYTF. CDR3 DNA: TGTGCCATCAGTGAAGGAGGCGGCTATGGCTACACCTTC.

This clone was detected once. The V gene is TRBV14, the J gene TRBJ1-2; the D gene is possibly TRBD1 (5 bases). Germline lookup yields CDR1 SGHDN and CDR2 FVKESK. The CDR3 spans 18 residues. Trimming took off 1 base at V and 0 bases at J, with 18 bases between the two ends. In DNA, the CDR3 is TGTGCCAGCAGCCAAGTACCCCTTCTCGTAGGGGCTAACTATGGCTACACCTTC. Protein product: CASSQVPLLVGANYGYTF.

V usage is TRBV28 and J usage is TRBJ2-3; 12 bases match TRBD2. The CDR3 has 16 amino acids. The J segment lost 5 bases and the V segment lost 6 bases, leaving 9 bases of the junction unmatched. Germline loops: CDR1 MDHEN, CDR2 SYDVKM. CDR3 in amino acids: CASSPTSGSMVDTQYF. The CDR3 DNA sequence: TGTGCCAGCAGCCCGACTAGCGGGAGTATGGTAGATACGCAGTATTTT.

The J gene is TRBJ1-2, the V gene TRBV19, with D possibly TRBD1 on 5 matching bases. The V end lost 0 bases, the J end lost 8 bases, and 13 bases lay between the germline ends. The length of the CDR3 is 14 residues. Per germline, CDR1 LNHDA and CDR2 SQIVND (reference sequence). CDR3 amino acids: CASSIDQGVGGYTF. The CDR3 nucleotides read TGTGCCAGTAGTATAGATCAGGGTGTTGGGGGCTACACCTTC.

This chain connects TRBV29-1 to TRBJ2-1, with 11 bases fitting TRBD2. The CDR3 runs 15 residues. V dropped 7 bases and J dropped 6; count of bases not matched to a gene: 11. Germline-derived CDR1 and CDR2 are SQVTM and ANQGSEA. Here the CDR3 reads CSGRTSGRSPNEQFF. CDR3 coding DNA: TGCAGCGGTCGAACTAGCGGGAGATCCCCCAATGAGCAGTTCTTC.

The rearrangement uses TRBV7-8 and TRBJ1-2; tentative D call: TRBD1 (5 bases). The CDR3 spans 13 residues. CDR1 and CDR2 from the germline V gene are SGHVS and FQNEAQ. Trimming removed 5 bases from V and 8 bases from J, with 15 bases in between. The CDR3 region is CASSLLPGEGYTF. The DNA for the CDR3 is TGTGCCAGCAGCCTGCTCCCGGGGGAGGGCTACACCTTC.

This clone has more than one count but fewer than ten. This sequence joins TRBV6-5 and TRBJ1-6; 7 bases are shared with TRBD1. This CDR3 spans 14 amino acids. CDR1 is MNHEY, CDR2 SVGAGI, per germline. V was clipped by 2 bases and J by 9 bases; unmatched bases: 4. CDR3 nucleotide sequence: TGTGCCAGCAGTTACAGGGGGCGGGGTTCACCCCTCCACTTT. This translates into CASSYRGRGSPLHF.